Below, one T cell receptor beta chain is given with its context. These data come from a study of shared clonotypes between healthy human individuals. Trimming left V 6 bases short and J 3 bases short, with 24 bases between. The CDR3 extends over 17 amino acids. Germline V gives CDR1 MDHEN, CDR2 SYDVKM. TCRdb keeps only in-frame clones here, not all; method: immunoSEQ multiplex PCR. This sample has 2 million to 2.5 million clones, with about nine tenths found just once. Sequencing used naive CD4+ T cells from PBMCs. Stated subset: CD45RA+ positively selected. This chain joins TRBV28 and TRBJ2-7, with a tentative D call TRBD2 (6 bases). The source is a man aged 18 to 30 in good health. Some clones in this sample may be carry-over from other donors' samples. CDR3 DNA: TGTGCCAGCAGCTCTGCCGGGGCTCCTGCGGGGCTCTACGAGCAGTACTTC. Translating gives CASSSAGAPAGLYEQYF.